The clone carrying this T cell receptor (beta chain) was counted only a few times. Antigen specificity is unknown. The germline V gene has CDR1 MNHNY and CDR2 SVGAGI (reference sequence). CDR3 length: 14 residues. Deletions cut 2 bases from V and 5 bases from J, with 10 bases between. The use of a sample-barcoded 5' primer and a J-beta primer mix characterized a second PCR of about 7 to 12 cycles. A tag from a template-switch adaptor with 12 random nucleotides marked each cDNA molecule. TCRdb used MiXCR to reprocess the 5' RACE reads, holding one entry per CDR3 protein. The table lists around 1.5 million distinct CDR3 sequences, 30% to 35% of them singletons. This record comes from a study of blood T cells in healthy people across ages. Study at large: About one barcoded beta molecule per two T cells was captured by template switching. Study-wide findings and caveats: Versus aged donors, long-lived donors had higher diversity and more naive CD4+ cells.

Each sample provided at least 5.5 micrograms of extracted total RNA. Sample: blood. The V gene is TRBV6-6, the J gene TRBJ2-1, with D possibly matching TRBD2 (5 bases). This receptor was identified in a woman aged 30 to 39 in good health. CDR3: CASSYHDGDNEQFF. The CDR3 nucleotides are TGTGCCAGCAGTTACCACGACGGGGACAATGAGCAGTTCTTC.